The rows below give T cell receptor beta chains drawn from one sample of a study of T-cell reconstitution after alpha-beta-depleted transplantation in children. One entry per CDR3 protein results from TCRdb running MiXCR on the PCR reads. The sample includes 280,000 or so distinct CDR3 sequences, more than 9% seen only once; the top ten take around a quarter. Sequencing used peripheral blood, obtained 180 days after TCRalphabeta/CD19-depleted stem cell transplant. The receptors were sampled from a male patient aged 2-10 years who had a stem cell transplant for chronic granulomatous disease, so the T cells may come from the graft donor. CDR3s include the opening cysteine and the closing phenylalanine or tryptophan. The D gene is left open where the match is weak. Clone size is given for some rows only: seen once, a few or many times, or a class if the clone is expanded.

abundance	j_gene	v_gene	d_gene	CDR3nt	CDR3aa
NA	TRBJ1-6	TRBV19	TRBD1	TGTGCCAGTAGGAGGGACAGAAATTCACCCCTCCACTTT	CASRRDRNSPLHF
many	TRBJ2-3	TRBV9	TRBD2	TGTGCCAGCAGCGGATCCGGGACTAGCAGAGCAGATACGCAGTATTTT	CASSGSGTSRADTQYF
many	TRBJ2-1	TRBV20-1	TRBD2	TGCAGTGCTAGACAGCGGGAGAATGAGCAGTTCTTC	CSARQRENEQFF
many	TRBJ2-3	TRBV10-3	NA	TGTGCCATCAAGGGGAACACAGATACGCAGTATTTT	CAIKGNTDTQYF
many	TRBJ2-1	TRBV4-3	NA	TGCGCCAGCAGCCAAGGTTCGCAACTATTCAAGGATGAGCAGTTCTTC	CASSQGSQLFKDEQFF
many	TRBJ2-3	TRBV28	NA	TGTGCCAGCAGTTTAAATCTACACCTTCGCACAGATACGCAGTATTTT	CASSLNLHLRTDTQYF
many	TRBJ1-6	TRBV7-9	NA	TGTGCCAGCAGCCCGATTGGGGCAAATAATTCACCCCTCCACTTT	CASSPIGANNSPLHF
many	TRBJ2-7	TRBV20-1	TRBD2	TGCAGTGCTAAAACTAGCGGAGCCCTCAGAGGGACCTACGAGCAGTACTTC	CSAKTSGALRGTYEQYF
many	TRBJ1-5	TRBV25-1	NA	TGTGCCAGCAGTGAATCGGGGGGCGCCGGTCAGCCCCAGCATTTT	CASSESGGAGQPQHF
many	TRBJ2-6	TRBV19	NA	TGTGCCAGTATGGGGTATGGGGCCAACGTCCTGACTTTC	CASMGYGANVLTF
many	TRBJ1-3	TRBV10-3	NA	TGTGCCATCAGCCCATATGAGCGAAACACCATATATTTT	CAISPYERNTIYF
many	TRBJ2-1	TRBV3-1	TRBD1	TGTGCCAGCAGTCGGACAGGGGGAGACATTTCGCATGAGCAGTTCTTC	CASSRTGGDISHEQFF
many	TRBJ2-1	TRBV6-5	TRBD1	TGTGCCAGCAGTTACGCCGGGACAGGGGGCAGAAATGAGCAGTTCTTC	CASSYAGTGGRNEQFF
many	TRBJ2-3	TRBV12-3/TRBV12-4	TRBD2	TGTGCCAGCAGTCGGCTAGCGGGGGGCGATACGCAGTATTTT	CASSRLAGGDTQYF
many	TRBJ1-2	TRBV29-1	TRBD1	TGCAGCGTTGAGAAGGGGGCTCGTGGCTACACCTTC	CSVEKGARGYTF
many	TRBJ2-1	TRBV7-6	NA	TGTGCCAGCAGCTCACCGGGCCCATACAATGAGCAGTTCTTC	CASSSPGPYNEQFF
many	TRBJ2-7	TRBV28	TRBD2	TGTGCCAGCAGAACGACTAGCGGGAGTATCAACTACGAGCAGTACTTC	CASRTTSGSINYEQYF
many	TRBJ1-2	TRBV10-3	TRBD1	TGTGCCATCAGTGAGGGACAGGGTTTGGGCTACACCTTC	CAISEGQGLGYTF
many	TRBJ2-1	TRBV7-2	NA	TGTGCCAGCAGCTTAAACTGGGGGGACGGGTTCTTC	CASSLNWGDGFF
many	TRBJ2-1	TRBV7-3	TRBD2	TGTGCCAGCAGCTTCGGCGGGAGGGCCCACAATGAGCAGTTCTTC	CASSFGGRAHNEQFF
many	TRBJ2-1	TRBV29-1	NA	TGCAGCGTTGACGGAAAGCAGGGGTCGCAATACAATGAGCAGTTCTTC	CSVDGKQGSQYNEQFF
many	TRBJ2-7	TRBV19	TRBD1	TGTGCCAGTAGTATTGGAAGAGGGACAGAGTCCTACGAGCAGTACTTC	CASSIGRGTESYEQYF
many	TRBJ2-1	TRBV4-1	NA	TGCGCCAGCAGCCAAGATGGTGGCCTGAATGAGCAGTTCTTC	CASSQDGGLNEQFF
NA	TRBJ2-2	TRBV6-1	NA	TGTGCCAGCAACCAGGTGCCGAACACCGGGGAGCTGTTTTTT	CASNQVPNTGELFF
many	TRBJ1-5	TRBV5-1	TRBD1	TGTGCCAGCAGCTTAGGGACAGGTAATCAGCCCCAGCATTTT	CASSLGTGNQPQHF
many	TRBJ2-7	TRBV2	TRBD1	TGTGCCAGCAACGACAGGGGGCAACGGTACGAGCAGTACTTC	CASNDRGQRYEQYF
many	TRBJ2-7	TRBV2	TRBD1	TGTGCCAGCTGTTATGACAGGGCCTACGAGCAGTACTTC	CASCYDRAYEQYF
many	TRBJ2-1	TRBV20-1	TRBD2	TGCAGTGCTAGAGGACTAGCGGGAGTTAGCTCCTACAATGAGCAGTTCTTC	CSARGLAGVSSYNEQFF
many	TRBJ2-5	TRBV6-1	NA	TGTGCCAGCAGTCCTACAGAGTTGGAGACCCAGTACTTC	CASSPTELETQYF
many	TRBJ2-7	TRBV2	TRBD2	TGTGCCAGCAGGCCGGGACTAGCGGGACCCTACGAGCAGTACTTC	CASRPGLAGPYEQYF
many	TRBJ1-1	TRBV19	NA	TGTGCCAGTAGCCTCGAGGGTGGGAACACTGAAGCTTTCTTT	CASSLEGGNTEAFF
few	TRBJ2-1	TRBV12-3/TRBV12-4	NA	TGTGCCAGCACTCACTCACTTTCCTACAATGAGCAGTTCTTC	CASTHSLSYNEQFF
many	TRBJ2-7	TRBV7-2	NA	TGTGCCAGCAGCCGACGCAGCCTCTCCTACGAGCAGTACTTC	CASSRRSLSYEQYF
many	TRBJ1-2	TRBV5-4	NA	TGTGCCAGCAGCAAGGGTGCTCCGAGGGGCTATTATGGCTACACCTTC	CASSKGAPRGYYGYTF
many	TRBJ2-2	TRBV28	NA	TGTGCCGTATCTCTGGAATCGGTGAACACCGGGGAGCTGTTTTTT	CAVSLESVNTGELFF
NA	TRBJ2-1	TRBV7-9	TRBD2	TGTGCCAGCAGCACACTAGCGCCGCCTAACAATGAGCAGTTCTTC	CASSTLAPPNNEQFF
NA	TRBJ2-5	TRBV28	NA	TGTGCCAGCAGTCAGACTAACATGTACCAAGAGACCCAGTACTTC	CASSQTNMYQETQYF
many	TRBJ2-7	TRBV4-2	NA	TGTGCCAGCAGCCAAGAACAGGGTAACTACGAGCAGTACTTC	CASSQEQGNYEQYF
many	TRBJ2-5	TRBV27	TRBD2	TGTGCCAGCAGTTTAGTCAGGACTAGCGGGGGCGAGACCCAGTACTTC	CASSLVRTSGGETQYF